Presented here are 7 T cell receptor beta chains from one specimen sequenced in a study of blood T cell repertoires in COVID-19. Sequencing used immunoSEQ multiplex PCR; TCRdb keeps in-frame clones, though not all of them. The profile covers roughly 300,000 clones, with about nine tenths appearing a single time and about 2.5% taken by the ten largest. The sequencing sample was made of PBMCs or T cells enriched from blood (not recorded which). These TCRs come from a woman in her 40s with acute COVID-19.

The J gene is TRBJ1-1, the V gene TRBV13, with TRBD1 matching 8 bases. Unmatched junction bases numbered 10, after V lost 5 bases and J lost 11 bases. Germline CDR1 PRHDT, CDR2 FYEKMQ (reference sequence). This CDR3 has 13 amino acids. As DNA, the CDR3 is TGTGCCAGCAGCGAGGACAGGGCGGGTTTCGCTTTCTTT. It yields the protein CASSEDRAGFAFF.

CDR3 residues: CASSPPLTGRNSPLHF. CDR3 sequence (DNA): TGTGCCAGCAGCCCCCCCCTGACAGGGCGGAATTCACCCCTCCACTTT. The chain has TRBV3-1 (or the pseudogene TRBV3-2) and TRBJ1-6, with 7 bases aligning to TRBD1. Trimming cost V 4 bases and J 7 bases; bases outside gene matches: 10. From germline, CDR1 is LGHDT and CDR2 YNNKEL (reference sequence). The CDR3 consists of 16 residues.

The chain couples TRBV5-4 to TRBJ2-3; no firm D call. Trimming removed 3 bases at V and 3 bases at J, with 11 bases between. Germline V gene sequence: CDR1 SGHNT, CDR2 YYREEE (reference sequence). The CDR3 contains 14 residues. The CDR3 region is CASSSLTGTDTQYF. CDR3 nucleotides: TGTGCCAGCAGCTCACTGACTGGGACAGATACGCAGTATTTT. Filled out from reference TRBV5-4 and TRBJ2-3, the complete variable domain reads ETGVTQSPTHLIKTRGQQVTLRCSSQSGHNTVSWYQQALGQGPQFIFQYYREEENGRGNFPPRFSGLQFPNYSSELNVNALELDDSALYLCASSSLTGTDTQYFGPGTRLTVL.

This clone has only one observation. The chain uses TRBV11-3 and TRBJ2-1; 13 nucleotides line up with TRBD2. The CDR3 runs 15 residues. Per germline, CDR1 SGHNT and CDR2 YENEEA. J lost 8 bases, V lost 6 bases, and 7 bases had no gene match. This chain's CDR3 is CASRRTSGSRYEQFF. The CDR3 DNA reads TGTGCCAGCAGGAGGACTAGCGGGAGTAGGTATGAGCAGTTCTTC.

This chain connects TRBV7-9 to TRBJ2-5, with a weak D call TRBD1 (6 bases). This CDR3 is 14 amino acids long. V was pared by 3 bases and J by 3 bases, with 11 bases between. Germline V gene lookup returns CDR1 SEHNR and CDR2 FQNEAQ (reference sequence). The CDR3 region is CASSFPTGKETQYF. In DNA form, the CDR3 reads TGTGCCAGCAGCTTCCCCACAGGGAAAGAGACCCAGTACTTC. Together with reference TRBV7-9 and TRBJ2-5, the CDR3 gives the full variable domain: DTGVSQNPRHKITKRGQNVTFRCDPISEHNRLYWYRQTLGQGPEFLTYFQNEAQLEKSRLLSDRFSAERPKGSFSTLEIQRTEQGDSAMYLCASSFPTGKETQYFGPGTRLLVL.

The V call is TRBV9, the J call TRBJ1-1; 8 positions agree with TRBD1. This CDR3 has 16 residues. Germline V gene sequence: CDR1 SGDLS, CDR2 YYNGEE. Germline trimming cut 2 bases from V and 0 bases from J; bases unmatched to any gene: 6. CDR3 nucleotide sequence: TGTGCCAGCAGCGTTTATTCGGACAGGGTGAACACTGAAGCTTTCTTT. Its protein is CASSVYSDRVNTEAFF. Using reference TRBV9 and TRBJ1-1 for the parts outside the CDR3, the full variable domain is DSGVTQTPKHLITATGQRVTLRCSPRSGDLSVYWYQQSLDQGLQFLIQYYNGEERAKGNILERFSAQQFPDLHSELNLSSLELGDSALYFCASSVYSDRVNTEAFFGQGTRLTVV.

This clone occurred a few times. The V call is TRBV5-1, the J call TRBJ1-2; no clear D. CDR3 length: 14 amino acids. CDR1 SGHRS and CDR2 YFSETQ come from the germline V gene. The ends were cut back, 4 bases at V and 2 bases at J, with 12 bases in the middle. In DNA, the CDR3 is TGCGCCAGCAGCCCCATTTCGGGGAACTATGGCTACACCTTC. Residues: CASSPISGNYGYTF.